The 15 T cell receptor beta chains listed next were all sequenced from one sample in a study of cytomegalovirus exposure and HLA in healthy donors. The PCR used 60 Vbeta and 13 Jbeta primers. Generated by immunoSEQ multiplex PCR, the TCRdb table keeps only in-frame clones and is missing some. Of about 180,000 clones listed, roughly 87% are singletons. The sample comprised PBMCs. The receptors were gathered from a man aged 35-49 years in good health and CMV-seronegative.

The chain employs TRBV5-5 and TRBJ2-7, with TRBD2 matching over 16 bases. The CDR3 has 18 amino acids. Unmatched junction bases numbered 12, after V lost 3 bases and J lost 6 bases. CDR1 is SGHKS, CDR2 YYEKEE, per germline (reference sequence). Here the CDR3 DNA reads TGTGCCAGCAGCTGGGGACTAGCGGGAGGGCCGAAGATAGGCGAGCAGTACTTC. Its protein product is CASSWGLAGGPKIGEQYF.

J is TRBJ2-7 and V is TRBV7-8, with a weak D call TRBD2 (6 bases). CDR1 is SGHVS and CDR2 is FQNEAQ in the germline V gene. This CDR3 is 15 amino acids long. Trimming shortened V by 0 bases and J by 3 bases, and 12 bases separated the two germline ends. This chain's CDR3 is CASSLAGGDLYEQYF. The CDR3, as DNA: TGTGCCAGCAGCTTAGCCGGCGGGGATCTCTACGAGCAGTACTTC.

The gene calls are TRBV19 and TRBJ2-1; 7 nucleotides match TRBD1. Per the germline V gene, CDR1 is LNHDA and CDR2 is SQIVND (reference sequence). V was pared by 2 bases and J by 8 bases, with 9 bases of the junction left unmatched. The CDR3 has 15 amino acids. In DNA form, the CDR3 reads TGTGCCAGTAGTATAAGAGGGGGCGCGACGGATGAGCAGTTCTTC. Its protein product is CASSIRGGATDEQFF.

This clone showed up just a few times. CDR3: CASRRSRGSTGELFF. CDR3 coding DNA: TGTGCCAGCAGGCGAAGCCGTGGTAGCACCGGGGAGCTGTTTTTT. The chain recombines TRBV27 with TRBJ2-2; D gene uncertain. The V gene's germline CDR1 is MNHEY and CDR2 SMNVEV (reference sequence). The germline V and J ends were trimmed by 6 bases and 4 bases, with 15 bases remaining between them. The CDR3 runs to 15 residues.

CDR3 nucleotide sequence: TGCGCCAGCAGTGGTAGGACAGGCTACGAGCAGTACTTC. Translation: CASSGRTGYEQYF. The chain joins TRBV10-1 to TRBJ2-7; 7 bases fit TRBD1. Germline V gene sequence: CDR1 WNHNN, CDR2 SYGVQD (reference sequence). V trimming: 4 bases; J trimming: 3 bases; junction bases outside the gene matches: 3. This CDR3 is 13 amino acids long.

The rearrangement links TRBV7-3 to TRBJ1-2, with TRBD1 identical over 8 bases. This CDR3 is 13 amino acids long. CDR1 is SGHTA, CDR2 FQGTGA, per germline. V lost 4 bases, J lost 6 bases, and 4 bases stayed unmatched. This chain's CDR3 is CASSSTGVNGYTF. CDR3 DNA: TGTGCCAGCAGCTCGACAGGGGTTAATGGCTACACCTTC.

The J gene is TRBJ2-1, the V gene TRBV29-1; 9 bases align to TRBD1. Germline CDR1 and CDR2: SQVTM and ANQGSEA. CDR3 length equals 14 residues. V lost 6 bases, J lost 6 bases, and 9 bases stayed unmatched. CDR3 in DNA: TGCAGCGTGGATCACAGGGGGCGGGCCAATGAGCAGTTCTTC. Protein product: CSVDHRGRANEQFF.

The CDR3 is CASSSGSNEQYF. CDR3 nucleotides: TGTGCCAGCAGCTCCGGGAGCAACGAGCAGTACTTC. This sequence joins TRBV7-2 and TRBJ2-7, with D possibly being TRBD2 (6 bases). The CDR3 consists of 12 residues. V was clipped by 4 bases and J by 5 bases, with 9 bases between them. Germline assignment: CDR1 SGHTA and CDR2 FQGNSA.

The chain employs TRBV7-9 and TRBJ1-1; no clear D gene. With 7 bases removed from V and 4 bases from J, the gap between germline ends came to 7 bases. Germline lookup yields CDR1 SEHNR and CDR2 FQNEAQ (reference sequence). The CDR3 has 11 amino acids. The CDR3 DNA follows: TGTGCCAGCACCAGAGGCACTGAAGCTTTCTTT. Residues: CASTRGTEAFF.

The chain joins TRBV29-1 to TRBJ2-2; 8 bases agree with TRBD1. The length of the CDR3 is 13 residues. J lost 0 bases, V lost 7 bases, and 1 base had no gene match. Germline values: CDR1 SQVTM, CDR2 ANQGSEA. The CDR3 loop reads CSGTGTNTGELFF. The CDR3, as DNA: TGCAGCGGGACAGGGACGAACACCGGGGAGCTGTTTTTT.

This clone was observed a handful of times. Within the sample, other DNA sequences also encode this same CDR3. J is TRBJ2-5 and V is TRBV5-1; TRBD2 matches at 12 bases. Germline V CDR1 and CDR2: SGHRS, YFSETQ. The CDR3 is 15 amino acids. Trimming cost V 4 bases and J 4 bases; bases outside gene matches: 5. CDR3 DNA: TGCGCCAGCAGCCTAGCGGGAGGGCCCGGAGAGACCCAGTACTTC. Translating gives CASSLAGGPGETQYF.

The chain couples TRBV11-2 to TRBJ1-3; 11 nucleotides match TRBD1. The V and J ends lost 1 base and 2 bases, in that order; junction bases with no gene match: 10. Germline V gives CDR1 SGHAT, CDR2 FQNNGV. The CDR3 is 19 residues long. The CDR3 region has the DNA TGTGCCAGCAGCTTAGCACCGGGACAGGGGGACGTGGCTGGAAACACCATATATTTT. It codes for CASSLAPGQGDVAGNTIYF.

The chain combines TRBV9 with TRBJ2-7; D possibly corresponds to TRBD1 (5 bases). The length of the CDR3 is 14 residues. With 0 bases removed from V and 7 bases from J, the gap between germline ends came to 14 bases. Germline CDR1 and CDR2: SGDLS and YYNGEE. CDR3 sequence reads: CASSVGGRVDEQYF. Here the CDR3 DNA reads TGTGCCAGCAGCGTAGGAGGCAGGGTTGATGAGCAGTACTTC.

The V call is TRBV4-1, the J call TRBJ2-4, with 8 bases matching TRBD2. CDR3 length: 22 amino acids. Germline lookup yields CDR1 MGHRA and CDR2 YSYEKL. V dropped 0 bases and J dropped 4; count of bases not matched to a gene: 23. The CDR3 DNA follows: TGCGCCAGCAGCCAAGATCATTCAGGGAAGGTTGGCCGGGAGGGGTGGAAAAACATTCAGTACTTC. It yields the protein CASSQDHSGKVGREGWKNIQYF.

The V gene is TRBV12-2, the J gene TRBJ2-3; TRBD2, the table's D call, was not compared with the DNA. TRBV12-2 is a recognized pseudogene. The CDR3 has 15 residues. CDR3 sequence: CASRLGSGGTDTQYF. CDR3 DNA: TGTGCAAGTCGCTTAGGGAGCGGGGGGACAGATACGCAGTATTTT.